The 2 T cell receptor beta chains below were found in one sample sequenced in a study of early T cells in non-severe SARS-CoV-2 infection. TCRdb reprocessed the 5' RACE reads with MiXCR, giving one entry per CDR3 protein. The sample has some 91,000 distinct CDR3 sequences, about 11% seen once. The sample in question was whole blood, obtained at baseline. The receptors were sampled from an adult who was a healthcare worker with PCR-confirmed SARS-CoV-2 infection or an uninfected control (not recorded which).

J is TRBJ1-6 and V is TRBV12-3 or TRBV12-4; D unclear. V was cut by 4 bases and J by 6 bases, with 16 bases left in between. The CDR3 is made up of 16 amino acids. Here the CDR3 DNA reads TGTGCCAGCAGTTCGGGAAAGACGGGTGTTAATTCACCCCTCCACTTT. Protein sequence: CASSSGKTGVNSPLHF.

The chain recombines TRBV27 with TRBJ2-7, with 9 nucleotides matching TRBD1. The germline V gene encodes CDR1 MNHEY and CDR2 SMNVEV (reference sequence). The CDR3 is made up of 13 amino acids. V was pared by 4 bases and J by 7 bases, with 5 bases of the junction left unmatched. The CDR3 nucleotides read TGTGCCAGCAGTTCCGGGACAGGGTTTGAGCAGTACTTC. It translates to CASSSGTGFEQYF.